The text below deals with one T cell receptor beta chain. From germline, CDR1 is SGHVS and CDR2 FQNEAQ. Trimming stripped 3 bases from V and 0 bases from J, with 15 bases between. This CDR3 contains 17 residues. Profiled with immunoSEQ multiplex PCR; TCRdb holds only in-frame clones, not every one. The profile shows fewer than 2,500 clones, around 94% of them singletons. This sample was taken from a study of T cells after posttransplantation cyclophosphamide. The rearrangement links TRBV7-8 to TRBJ1-3, with D perhaps matching TRBD1 (5 bases). The clonotype comes from a woman aged 45 to 65 in good health and a related stem cell transplant donor. The sequencing sample was made of CD4+ T cells sorted from bone marrow. The CDR3 DNA reads TGTGCCAGCAGCTTTGGGGCTAATCCGAGCTCTGGAAACACCATATATTTT. Translated: CASSFGANPSSGNTIYF.